The text below deals with one T cell receptor (beta chain). Under the authors' procedure: Reference gene primer amplification in the assay estimated nucleated cell counts. Generated by immunoSEQ multiplex PCR, the TCRdb table keeps only in-frame clones and is missing some. The V and J calls and clone size are taken from that table; D and trimming were inferred from the DNA. The table includes 130,000 to 150,000 clones, 75% to 90% detected once. V shed 8 bases, J shed 3 bases, and the junction held 12 bases outside the gene matches. CDR1 and CDR2 (germline): SGHTA, FQGNSA. The CDR3 has 16 residues. The entry originates in a study of blood T cell repertoires in COVID-19. In the study overall: Researchers got acute and convalescent COVID-19 samples from the United States, Italy and Spain. The analysed material was cDNA or gDNA that came from T cells, B-cell-depleted T cells, or PBMCs.

The specimen sequenced was peripheral blood. The chain uses TRBV7-2 and TRBJ2-2; TRBD2 matches 7 bases. The sequence derives from a woman aged 60-75 years with COVID-19, enrolled during active disease. The CDR3 DNA follows: TGTGCCAGCCCTCCGGGGGAGGGACTCTACACCGGGGAGCTGTTTTTT. It yields the protein CASPPGEGLYTGELFF. Based on the CDR3 plus reference TRBV7-2 and TRBJ2-2, the full variable domain is GAGVSQSPSNKVTEKGKDVELRCDPISGHTALYWYRQSLGQGLEFLIYFQGNSAPDKSGLPSDRFSAERTGGSVSTLTIQRTQQEDSAVYLCASPPGEGLYTGELFFGEGSRLTVL.